The 7 T cell receptor beta chains listed next were all sequenced from one sample in a study of blood T cell repertoires in COVID-19. Assay: immunoSEQ multiplex PCR; the TCRdb copy retains only in-frame clones and omits some. The table lists about 230,000 clones, about 88% of them singletons. The sample comprised peripheral blood. The receptors shown here come from a woman aged 55-69 years with acute or convalescent COVID-19.

This clone was detected only once. The V gene is TRBV4-1, the J gene TRBJ2-7, with 7 bases fitting TRBD1. The germline V gene encodes CDR1 MGHRA and CDR2 YSYEKL. J gave up 5 bases and V 0 bases, and 10 bases lay outside the gene matches. This CDR3 contains 16 residues. The CDR3 sequence is CASSQELRQGGDEQYF. In DNA, the CDR3 is TGCGCCAGCAGCCAAGAGCTGAGACAGGGTGGCGACGAGCAGTACTTC.

The rearrangement uses TRBV7-6 and TRBJ2-7; D not certain. CDR3 size: 14 residues. V lost 5 bases and J lost 2, with 13 bases in between. The germline gives CDR1 SGHVS, CDR2 FNYEAQ. The DNA for the CDR3 is TGTGCCAGCAGCGTCGGTAGTAATCCCTACGAGCAGTACTTC. Amino acid sequence: CASSVGSNPYEQYF.

J is TRBJ2-1 and V is TRBV18, with a weak D call TRBD2 (5 bases). V lost 3 bases, J lost 4 bases, and 7 bases lay in between. This CDR3 has 13 residues. Germline V gene lookup returns CDR1 KGHSH and CDR2 LQKENI. The chain's CDR3 is CASSPDSYNEQFF. Written as DNA, the CDR3 is TGTGCCAGCTCACCGGACTCTTACAATGAGCAGTTCTTC.

This rearrangement joins TRBV7-7 to TRBJ2-5, with TRBD2 identical over 15 bases. The V gene's germline CDR1 is SSHAT and CDR2 FNYEAQ (reference sequence). The CDR3 is made up of 16 amino acids. Trimming at V came to 5 bases and at J to 5 bases, leaving 6 bases not matched to a gene. The CDR3 reads CASSVGLAGGPETQYF. Here the CDR3 DNA reads TGTGCCAGCAGCGTTGGACTAGCGGGAGGGCCGGAGACCCAGTACTTC.

The chain carries TRBV29-1 and TRBJ2-2, with TRBD2 matching 15 bases. The CDR3 consists of 19 residues. The junction had 9 bases not matched to a gene; V was cut back by 0 bases and J by 4 bases. CDR1 SQVTM and CDR2 ANQGSEA come from the germline V gene. CDR3 DNA sequence: TGCAGCGTTGAAGATGCAGGACTAGCGGGAGGGTCGGGCACCGGGGAGCTGTTTTTT. It codes for CSVEDAGLAGGSGTGELFF.

V is TRBV28 and J is TRBJ1-2, with 7 bases fitting TRBD1. Germline CDR1 reads MDHEN; CDR2 reads SYDVKM. J was trimmed by 4 bases and V by 6 bases; bases with no gene match: 8. The CDR3 has 14 amino acids. CDR3 amino acids: CASSPGTDFYGYTF. DNA for the CDR3: TGTGCCAGCAGCCCCGGGACAGACTTCTATGGCTACACCTTC.

The V call is TRBV2, the J call TRBJ2-3, with 8 positions matching TRBD2. V was clipped by 7 bases and J by 3 bases; unmatched bases: 12. Per germline, CDR1 SNHLY and CDR2 FYNNEI. This CDR3 has 16 amino acids. The CDR3 here is CASKGLAAAGTDTQYF. The CDR3 DNA is TGTGCCAGCAAAGGACTAGCTGCTGCCGGTACAGATACGCAGTATTTT.